Sequencing of this TCR beta chain was carried out in a study of blood T cell repertoires in COVID-19. Either two negative PCRs, clearance, or symptom resolution qualified Cohort 3 donors as recovered. The assay was immunoSEQ multiplex PCR, and TCRdb's table has in-frame clones only and misses some. The sample includes about 180,000 clones, about 82% of them seen just once. The CDR3 totals 17 residues. CDR1 and CDR2 from the germline V gene are SGHTA and FQGNSA. V lost 0 bases and J 0 bases, leaving 12 bases between the germline ends. The sequence was obtained from a woman aged 25 to 39 who had recovered from COVID-19. Source material: PBMCs or T cells enriched from blood (not recorded which). The chain links TRBV7-2 to TRBJ2-1; D is perhaps TRBD1 (6 bases). CDR3 sequence (DNA): TGTGCCAGCAGCTTAGCTATGTCAGGGGCCTCCTACAATGAGCAGTTCTTC. This translates into CASSLAMSGASYNEQFF.